These 4 T cell receptor beta chains were sequenced from one sample in a study of neurological immune-mediated disorders. Indicated time point: longitudinal time-point 1 (baseline). Each CDR3 protein is one row after TCRdb ran MiXCR on the 5' RACE reads. The sample comprises over 55,000 distinct CDR3 sequences, about 10% of which are singletons, and 6% to 8.5% rests with the top ten. The specimen sequenced was PBMCs. These receptor sequences come from a male donor with HTLV-1-associated myelopathy (HAM/TSP).

This clonotype was recorded at least ten times. The rearrangement uses TRBV20-1 and TRBJ2-1; 8 bases agree with TRBD1. With 4 bases clipped from V and 9 bases from J, the junction kept 5 bases outside the gene matches. Looked up from germline, CDR1 is DFQATT and CDR2 is SNEGSKA (reference sequence). CDR3 length: 12 amino acids. CDR3 residues: CSATGQGVEQFF. DNA of the CDR3: TGCAGTGCTACCGGACAGGGCGTTGAGCAGTTCTTC.

Comment on this clonotype: This sequence may be a read error, since a much larger clone differs from it by one base. This chain connects TRBV7-2 to TRBJ2-7; no clear D gene. The CDR3 sequence is 12 residues long. Looked up from germline, CDR1 is SGHTA and CDR2 is FQGNSA. Between the trimmed V and J ends, which lost 1 base and 7 bases, there was a span of 8 bases. This CDR3 is CASSLVGREQYF. Here the CDR3 DNA reads TGTGCCAGCAGCTTAGTGGGTAGGGAGCAGTACTTC.

This clonotype was observed at least ten times. The chain links TRBV20-1 to TRBJ1-5; tentative D call: TRBD1 (5 bases). The V gene's germline CDR1 is DFQATT and CDR2 SNEGSKA (reference sequence). Between the trimmed V and J ends, which lost 6 bases and 0 bases, there was a span of 15 bases. The CDR3 has 15 amino acids. The CDR3 DNA reads TGCAGTGCCCAGGGAAAAGAGTATAGCAATCAGCCCCAGCATTTT. Translation gives CSAQGKEYSNQPQHF.

This clonotype was observed a few times. V usage is TRBV11-2 and J usage is TRBJ2-1, with D perhaps TRBD2 (5 bases). The CDR3 length is 14 residues. The V gene lost 6 bases and the J gene lost 1 base, with 10 bases spanning the gap. In germline, CDR1 is SGHAT, CDR2 FQNNGV. DNA for the CDR3: TGTGCCAGCAGACCAACTAGTTCCTACAATGAGCAGTTCTTC. It codes for CASRPTSSYNEQFF.